This TCR beta chain was captured in a study of blood T cells in healthy people across ages (dated by TCRdb to about 2015). Regarding the complete study: In model experiments, roughly one uniquely barcoded TCR beta cDNA molecule per two T cells was captured by template switching. Age-related changes in TCR beta repertoire diversity were measured in the study by deep sequencing normalized with unique cDNA molecular identifiers. Donors were grouped into four age groups: young (average approximately 16 years), middle-aged (roughly 38), aged (over 55) and long-lived (approximately 78). To avoid experimental bias, donors of different ages were spread randomly across the sequencing lanes. For two donors (one aged 18 to 29 and one aged 80 or older), the study analyzed two additional independent replicas of 1 million unique cDNA reads from the same blood draw. What the research found in general, with its limitations: Compared with the aged group, more naive CD4+ T cells, fewer expanded clones and increased TCR diversity were shown by the long-lived group, suggesting age selection. Because donor CMV infection status was unknown, age-related changes in expanded clonotypes were potentially confounded. As age increased, observed TCR beta diversity per million T cells dropped in a roughly linear way, and a significant reduction was already evident by age 40. The percentage of naive T cells measured by flow cytometry correlated strongly with observed TCR beta diversity. Conclusive comparison of naive and antigen-experienced compartments was prevented by the profiling of bulk unsorted PBMCs. Estimates of total diversity from one million sequenced T cells were regarded as lower bounds and underestimates.

Library preparation used 5' RACE. TCRdb records Illumina HiSeq 2500 as the sequencer. A second PCR of about 6 to 12 cycles was run with a J-beta primer mix and a sample-barcoded 5' primer. Each TCR beta cDNA molecule received a unique molecular identifier from a template-switch 5' adaptor carrying 12 random nucleotides. Each sample yielded at least 3 million CDR3-containing paired-end reads. The Mint cDNA synthesis kit, primed by a TRBC-specific oligonucleotide, was used to synthesize first-strand cDNA from all RNA. Following uracil-DNA glycosylase treatment, a first 18-cycle PCR with universal primers M1SS and BC2_uni_R was performed on all cDNA. As for the original processing: For normalization, 1 million high-quality reads were randomly selected from each sample, with every read carrying a distinct molecular identifier. Reads with shared molecular identifiers were discarded instead of being binned into consensus sequences. MiTCR, run with a Q25 quality threshold and the strictest error-elimination algorithm, handled CDR3 identification, clonotype clustering and error correction. Lower-bound total TCR beta diversity was estimated with a nonparametric unseen species model using Euler transformation. Clones were called with MiXCR by TCRdb after fastp trimmed the public reads at Q25, and only in-frame beta chains were retained. Entries are consolidated by CDR3 protein sequence, retaining the most common genes and DNA. TCRdb's processing, not the authors', yielded these V and J calls. The sample table shows some 880,000 distinct CDR3 sequences, and under 40% are seen once. Jointly, the top ten make up 10% to 15% of the sample.

A remark on this clonotype: The target of this receptor is not known. No base quality values were provided; no much bigger clone lies one nucleotide off.

Spanning cysteine to phenylalanine, the CDR3 consists of 14 amino acids. Solely the CDR3 DNA is kept, with 42 bases framed from the first base. V is reduced by 6 bases and J by 5 bases, leaving a spacing of 13 bases between them. CDR1 and CDR2 are drawn from the germline V gene (reference sequence): MNHNY, SVGAGI. Donors were a few dozen systemically healthy Caucasian individuals from Russia aged roughly 6 to 100 years. Each donor gave roughly 9.5 milliliters of peripheral blood, collected into EDTA-treated Vacutainer tubes. PBMCs were isolated by Ficoll-Paque density-gradient centrifugation, with at least 6.5 million obtained per sample. Total RNA, at least 5 micrograms per sample, was extracted from PBMCs with Trizol reagent. The percentages of naive CD45RAhigh/CD27high T cells were determined by flow cytometry on a PBMC aliquot from every donor.

This sequence uses TRBV6-6 and TRBJ1-4; no confident D gene assignment can be made. This clonotype was sampled from a man aged 18-30 years in good health. What was sequenced was blood. The DNA sequence is given as TGTGCCAGCAGCCGAGGGCCTCGAAATGAAAAACTGTTTTTT. This yields the protein CASSRGPRNEKLFF.